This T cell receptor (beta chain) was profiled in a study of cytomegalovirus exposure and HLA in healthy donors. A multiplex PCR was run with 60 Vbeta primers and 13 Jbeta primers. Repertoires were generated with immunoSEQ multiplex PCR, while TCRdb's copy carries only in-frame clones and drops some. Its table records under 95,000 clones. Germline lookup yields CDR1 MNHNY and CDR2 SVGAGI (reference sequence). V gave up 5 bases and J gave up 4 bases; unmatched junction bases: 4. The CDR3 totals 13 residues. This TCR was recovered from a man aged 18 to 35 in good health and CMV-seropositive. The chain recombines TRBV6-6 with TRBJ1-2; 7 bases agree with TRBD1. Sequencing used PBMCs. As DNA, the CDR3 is TGTGCCAGCAGTGCGGACAGGTCCTATGGCTACACCTTC. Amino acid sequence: CASSADRSYGYTF.